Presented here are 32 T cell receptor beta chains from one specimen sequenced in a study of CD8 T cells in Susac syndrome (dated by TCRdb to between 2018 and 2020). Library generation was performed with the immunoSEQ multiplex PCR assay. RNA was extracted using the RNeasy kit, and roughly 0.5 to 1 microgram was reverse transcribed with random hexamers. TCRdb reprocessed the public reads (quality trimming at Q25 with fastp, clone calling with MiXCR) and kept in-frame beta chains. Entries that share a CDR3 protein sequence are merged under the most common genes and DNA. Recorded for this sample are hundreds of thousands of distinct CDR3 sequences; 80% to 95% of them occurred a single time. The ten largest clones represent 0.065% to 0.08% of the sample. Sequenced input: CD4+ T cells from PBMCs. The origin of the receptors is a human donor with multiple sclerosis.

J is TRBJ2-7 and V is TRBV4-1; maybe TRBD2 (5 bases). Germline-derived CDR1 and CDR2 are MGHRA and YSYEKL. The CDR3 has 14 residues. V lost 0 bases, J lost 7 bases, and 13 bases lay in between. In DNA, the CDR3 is TGCGCCAGCAGCCAAGAGGCGAGGGCCTGGGAGCAGTACTTC. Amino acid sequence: CASSQEARAWEQYF.

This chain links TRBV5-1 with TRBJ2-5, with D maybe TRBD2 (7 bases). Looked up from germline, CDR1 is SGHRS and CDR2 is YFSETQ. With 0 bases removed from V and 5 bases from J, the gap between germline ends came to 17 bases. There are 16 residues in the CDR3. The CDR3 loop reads CASSLAEAGAGETQYF. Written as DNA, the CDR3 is TGCGCCAGCAGCTTGGCCGAGGCGGGGGCTGGTGAGACCCAGTACTTC.

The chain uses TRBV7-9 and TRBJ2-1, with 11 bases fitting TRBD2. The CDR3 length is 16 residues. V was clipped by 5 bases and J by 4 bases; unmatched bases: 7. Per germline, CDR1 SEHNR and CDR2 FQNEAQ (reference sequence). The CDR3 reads CASSPPTSGSYNEQFF. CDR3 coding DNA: TGTGCCAGCAGCCCCCCTACTAGCGGGAGTTACAATGAGCAGTTCTTC.

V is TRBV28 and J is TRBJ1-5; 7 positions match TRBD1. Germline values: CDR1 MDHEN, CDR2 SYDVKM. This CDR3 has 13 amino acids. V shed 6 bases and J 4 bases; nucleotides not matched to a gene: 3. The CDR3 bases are TGTGCCAGCAGGTCGACAGGGAATCAGCCCCAGCATTTT. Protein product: CASRSTGNQPQHF.

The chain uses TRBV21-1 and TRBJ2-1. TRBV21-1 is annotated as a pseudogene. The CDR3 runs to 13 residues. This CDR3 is CASSKTRYNEQFF. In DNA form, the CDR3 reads TGTGCCAGCAGCAAAACGAGGTACAATGAGCAGTTCTTC.

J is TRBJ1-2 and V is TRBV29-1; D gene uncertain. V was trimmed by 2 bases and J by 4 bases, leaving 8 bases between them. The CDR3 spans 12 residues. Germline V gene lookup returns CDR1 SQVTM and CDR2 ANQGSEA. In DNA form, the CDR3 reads TGCAGCGTTGAACGGGTGGGCTATGGCTACACCTTC. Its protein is CSVERVGYGYTF.

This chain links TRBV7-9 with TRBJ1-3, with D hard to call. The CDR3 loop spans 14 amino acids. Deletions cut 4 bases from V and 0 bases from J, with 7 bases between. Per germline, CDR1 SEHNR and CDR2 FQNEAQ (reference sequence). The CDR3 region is CASSSDGSGNTIYF. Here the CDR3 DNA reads TGTGCCAGCAGCTCCGACGGCTCTGGAAACACCATATATTTT.

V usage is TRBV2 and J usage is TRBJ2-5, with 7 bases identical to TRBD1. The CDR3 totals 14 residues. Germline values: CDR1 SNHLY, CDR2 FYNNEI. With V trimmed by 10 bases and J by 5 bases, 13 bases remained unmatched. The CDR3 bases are TGTGCCACAGCCCTGCAGGGGGTTAGGGAGACCCAGTACTTC. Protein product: CATALQGVRETQYF.

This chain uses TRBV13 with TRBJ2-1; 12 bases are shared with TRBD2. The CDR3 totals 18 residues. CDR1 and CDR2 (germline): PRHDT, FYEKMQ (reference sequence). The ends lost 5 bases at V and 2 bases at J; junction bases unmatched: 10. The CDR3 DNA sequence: TGTGCCAGCAGCCAGAGGCCTCGACTAGCGGGGGCCTACAATGAGCAGTTCTTC. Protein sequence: CASSQRPRLAGAYNEQFF.

CDR3 nucleotide sequence: TGTGCCAGCTCACCTTGGACAGGGAGTCCTAACTATGGCTACACCTTC. It encodes CASSPWTGSPNYGYTF. V and J are TRBV18 and TRBJ1-2; 8 bases map to TRBD1. Looked up from germline, CDR1 is KGHSH and CDR2 is LQKENI. Losses at the gene ends were 3 bases for V and 0 bases for J; bases not matched to a gene: 6. The CDR3 totals 16 residues.

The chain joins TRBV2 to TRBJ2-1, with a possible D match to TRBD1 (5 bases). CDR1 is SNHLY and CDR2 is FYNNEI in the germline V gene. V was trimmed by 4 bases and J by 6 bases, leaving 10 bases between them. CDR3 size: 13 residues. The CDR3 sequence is CASSGQGSNEQFF. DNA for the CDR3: TGTGCCAGCAGTGGCCAGGGCTCCAATGAGCAGTTCTTC.

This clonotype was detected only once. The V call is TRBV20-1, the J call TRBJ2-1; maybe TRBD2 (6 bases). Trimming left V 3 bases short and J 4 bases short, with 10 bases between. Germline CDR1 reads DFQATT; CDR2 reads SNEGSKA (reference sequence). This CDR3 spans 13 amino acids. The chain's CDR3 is CSASGSAYNEQFF. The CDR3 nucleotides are TGCAGTGCTAGCGGGAGCGCTTACAATGAGCAGTTCTTC.

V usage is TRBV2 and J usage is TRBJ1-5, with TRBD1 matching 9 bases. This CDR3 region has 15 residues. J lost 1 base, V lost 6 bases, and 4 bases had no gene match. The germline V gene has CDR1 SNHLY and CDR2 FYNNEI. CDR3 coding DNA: TGTGCCAGCAGCGGAGGACAGGGGAGCAATCAGCCCCAGCATTTT. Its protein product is CASSGGQGSNQPQHF.

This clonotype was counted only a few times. The CDR3 DNA is TGTGCCAGCAGTTCCCTCTCCCGAGGCTACCAAGAGACCCAGTACTTC. Residues: CASSSLSRGYQETQYF. The rearrangement links TRBV27 to TRBJ2-5; no clear D gene. The CDR3 loop spans 16 amino acids. V was cut by 4 bases and J by 0 bases, with 15 bases left in between. Germline V gives CDR1 MNHEY, CDR2 SMNVEV (reference sequence).

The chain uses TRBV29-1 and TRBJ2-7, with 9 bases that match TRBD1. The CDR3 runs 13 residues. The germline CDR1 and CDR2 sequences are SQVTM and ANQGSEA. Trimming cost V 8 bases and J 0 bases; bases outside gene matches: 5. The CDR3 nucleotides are TGCAGCCCGGACAGGGGAAGCTCCTACGAGCAGTACTTC. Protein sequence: CSPDRGSSYEQYF.

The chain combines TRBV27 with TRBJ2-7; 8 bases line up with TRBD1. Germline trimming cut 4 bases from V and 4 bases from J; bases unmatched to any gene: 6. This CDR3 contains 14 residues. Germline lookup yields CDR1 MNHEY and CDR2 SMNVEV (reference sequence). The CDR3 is CASSSSGTGYEQYF. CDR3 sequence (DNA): TGTGCCAGCAGTTCCTCCGGGACAGGTTACGAGCAGTACTTC.

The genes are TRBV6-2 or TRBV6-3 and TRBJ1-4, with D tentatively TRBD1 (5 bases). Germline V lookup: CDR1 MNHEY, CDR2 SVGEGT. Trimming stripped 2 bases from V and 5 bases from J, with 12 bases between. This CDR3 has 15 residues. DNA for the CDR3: TGTGCCAGCAGTTACGGTGAGGGACTGAATGAAAAACTGTTTTTT. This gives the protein CASSYGEGLNEKLFF.

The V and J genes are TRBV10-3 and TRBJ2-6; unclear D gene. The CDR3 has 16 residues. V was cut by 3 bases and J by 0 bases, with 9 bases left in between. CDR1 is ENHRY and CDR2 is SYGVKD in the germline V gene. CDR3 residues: CAISEPSNSGANVLTF. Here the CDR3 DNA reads TGTGCCATCAGTGAACCCAGTAACTCTGGGGCCAACGTCCTGACTTTC.

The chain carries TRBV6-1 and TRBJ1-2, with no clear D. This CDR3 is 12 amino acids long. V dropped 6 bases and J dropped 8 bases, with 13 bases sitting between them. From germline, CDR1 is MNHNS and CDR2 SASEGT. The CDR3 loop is CASSLIPGGYTF. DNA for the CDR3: TGTGCCAGCAGCCTGATACCGGGGGGCTACACCTTC.

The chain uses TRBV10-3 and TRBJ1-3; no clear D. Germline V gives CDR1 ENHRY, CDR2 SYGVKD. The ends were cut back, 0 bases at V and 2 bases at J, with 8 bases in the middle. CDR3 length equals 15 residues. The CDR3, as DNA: TGTGCCATCAGTGAGTCAATCGCCCCTGGAAACACCATATATTTT. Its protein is CAISESIAPGNTIYF.

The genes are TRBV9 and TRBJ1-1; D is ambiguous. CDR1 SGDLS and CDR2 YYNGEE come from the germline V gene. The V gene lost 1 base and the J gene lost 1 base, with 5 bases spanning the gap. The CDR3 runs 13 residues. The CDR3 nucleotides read TGTGCCAGCAGCGTAAAGGCGAACACTGAAGCTTTCTTT. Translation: CASSVKANTEAFF.

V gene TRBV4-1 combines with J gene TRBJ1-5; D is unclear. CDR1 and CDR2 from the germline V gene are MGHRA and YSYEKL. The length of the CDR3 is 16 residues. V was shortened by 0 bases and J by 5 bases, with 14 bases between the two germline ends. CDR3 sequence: CASSQDPPVLHQPQHF. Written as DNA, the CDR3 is TGCGCCAGCAGCCAAGATCCACCCGTATTGCATCAGCCCCAGCATTTT.

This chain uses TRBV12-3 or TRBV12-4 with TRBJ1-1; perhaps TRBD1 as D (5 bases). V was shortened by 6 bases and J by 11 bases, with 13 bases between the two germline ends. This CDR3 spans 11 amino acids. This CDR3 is CASSFRDPAFF. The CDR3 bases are TGTGCCAGCAGCTTCCGGGACCCCGCTTTCTTT.

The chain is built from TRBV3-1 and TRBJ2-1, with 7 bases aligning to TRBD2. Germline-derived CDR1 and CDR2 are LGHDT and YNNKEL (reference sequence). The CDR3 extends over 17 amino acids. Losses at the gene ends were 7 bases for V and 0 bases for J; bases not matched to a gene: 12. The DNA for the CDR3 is TGTGCCAGCACTCACGGGGTAGCGGGTAGCTCCTACAATGAGCAGTTCTTC. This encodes CASTHGVAGSSYNEQFF.

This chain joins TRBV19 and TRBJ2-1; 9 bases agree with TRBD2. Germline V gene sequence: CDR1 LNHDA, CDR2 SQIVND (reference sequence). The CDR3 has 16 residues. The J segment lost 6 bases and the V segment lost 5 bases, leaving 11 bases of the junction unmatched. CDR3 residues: CASSAGLAGRLNEQFF. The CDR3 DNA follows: TGTGCCAGTAGTGCGGGTCTAGCGGGGCGCCTCAATGAGCAGTTCTTC.

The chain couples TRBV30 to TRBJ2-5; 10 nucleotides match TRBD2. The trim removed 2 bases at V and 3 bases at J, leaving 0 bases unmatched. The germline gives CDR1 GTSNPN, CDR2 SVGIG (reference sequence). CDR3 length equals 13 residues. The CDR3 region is CAWSSGGEETQYF. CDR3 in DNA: TGTGCCTGGAGTAGCGGGGGGGAAGAGACCCAGTACTTC.

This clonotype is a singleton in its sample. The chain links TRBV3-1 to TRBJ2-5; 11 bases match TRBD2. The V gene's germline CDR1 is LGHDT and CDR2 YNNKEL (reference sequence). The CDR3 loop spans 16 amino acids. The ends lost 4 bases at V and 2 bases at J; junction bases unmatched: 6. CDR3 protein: CASSRLAGPGQETQYF. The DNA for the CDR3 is TGTGCCAGCAGCCGACTAGCGGGGCCCGGACAAGAGACCCAGTACTTC.

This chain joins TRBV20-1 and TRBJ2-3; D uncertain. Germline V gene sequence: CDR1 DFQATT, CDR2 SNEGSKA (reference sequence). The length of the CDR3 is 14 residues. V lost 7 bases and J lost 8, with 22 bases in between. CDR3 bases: TGCAGTGGAATAGAGTCGGGTGCCGGCGGTACGCAGTATTTT. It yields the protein CSGIESGAGGTQYF.

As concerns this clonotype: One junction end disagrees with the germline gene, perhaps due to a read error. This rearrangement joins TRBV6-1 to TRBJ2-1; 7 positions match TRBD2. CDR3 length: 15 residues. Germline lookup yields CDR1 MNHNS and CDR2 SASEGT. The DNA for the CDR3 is TGTGCCAGCAGTGTTAGGGAGGGCCGGTACAATGAGCATTTCTTC. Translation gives CASSVREGRYNEHFF.

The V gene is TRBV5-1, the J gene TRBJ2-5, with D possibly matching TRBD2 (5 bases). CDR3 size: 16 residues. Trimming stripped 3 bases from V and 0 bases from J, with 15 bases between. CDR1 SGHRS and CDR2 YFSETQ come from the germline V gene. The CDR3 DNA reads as TGCGCCAGCAGCTACCGGACTGCTTCGTACCAAGAGACCCAGTACTTC. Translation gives CASSYRTASYQETQYF. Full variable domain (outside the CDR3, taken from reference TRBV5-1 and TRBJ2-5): KAGVTQTPRYLIKTRGQQVTLSCSPISGHRSVSWYQQTPGQGLQFLFEYFSETQRNKGNFPGRFSGRQFSNSRSEMNVSTLELGDSALYLCASSYRTASYQETQYFGPGTRLLVL.

The DNA for the CDR3 is TGTGCCAGCAACAGGGTGGGGAATGAGCAGTTCTTC. It codes for CASNRVGNEQFF. The chain combines TRBV6-1 with TRBJ2-1, with D tentatively TRBD1 (6 bases). Looked up from germline, CDR1 is MNHNS and CDR2 is SASEGT. This CDR3 spans 12 amino acids. Trimming removed 7 bases at V and 7 bases at J, with 11 bases between.

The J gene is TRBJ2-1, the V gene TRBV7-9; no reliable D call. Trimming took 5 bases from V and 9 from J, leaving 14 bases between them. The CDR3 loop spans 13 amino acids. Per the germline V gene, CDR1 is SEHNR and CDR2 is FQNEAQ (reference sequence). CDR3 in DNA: TGTGCCAGCAGCACGCCCCGGGCCAGTGAGCAGTTCTTC. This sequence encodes CASSTPRASEQFF.